This T cell receptor (beta chain) comes out of a study of a mutant IDH1 vaccine in newly diagnosed glioma. Study-wide context: Commencement of vaccination occurred 4-6 weeks following radiotherapy alone, or concurrently with temozolomide cycles.

Regarding time point: week 23, last vaccination. One vaccine dose held 300 ug of mutant IDH1 20-mer peptide and came with topical imiquimod. Findings of the study overall: Seemingly, top peripheral T cell clonotype changes bore no relation to pseudoprogression.

The V end was cut by 0 bases, the J end by 2 bases, with 8 bases between. The CDR3 is 15 amino acids. The germline V gene has CDR1 SGDLS and CDR2 YYNGEE. Only in-frame clones appear in the TCRdb table, and some are missing; sequencing was by immunoSEQ multiplex PCR. The table has over 40,000 clones, around 78% seen once; the top ten hold around 6.5%. About this clone: What it recognizes is unknown.

This sequence joins TRBV9 and TRBJ1-4, with a possible D match to TRBD1 (5 bases). The sample consisted of PBMCs, taken from a glioma patient whose treatment included an IDH1 peptide vaccine. This clonotype originated in a woman aged 40 to 49 with glioma. Some clones in this sample may be carry-over from other donors' samples. The CDR3 region is CASSVGWGTNEKLFF. In DNA form, the CDR3 reads TGTGCCAGCAGCGTAGGTTGGGGGACTAATGAAAAACTGTTTTTT.